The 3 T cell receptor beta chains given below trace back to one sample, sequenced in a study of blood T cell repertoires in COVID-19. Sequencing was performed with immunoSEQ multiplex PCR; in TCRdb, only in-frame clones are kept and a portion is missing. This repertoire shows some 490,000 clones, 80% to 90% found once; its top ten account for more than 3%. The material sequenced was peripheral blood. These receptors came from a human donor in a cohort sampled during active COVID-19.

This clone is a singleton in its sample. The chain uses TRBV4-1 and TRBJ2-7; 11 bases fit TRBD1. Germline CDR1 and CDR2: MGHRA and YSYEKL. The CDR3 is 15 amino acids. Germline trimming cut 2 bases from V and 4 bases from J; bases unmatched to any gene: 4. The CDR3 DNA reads TGCGCCAGCAGCCAACACCGGGACAGGGGGTACGAGCAGTACTTC. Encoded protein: CASSQHRDRGYEQYF.

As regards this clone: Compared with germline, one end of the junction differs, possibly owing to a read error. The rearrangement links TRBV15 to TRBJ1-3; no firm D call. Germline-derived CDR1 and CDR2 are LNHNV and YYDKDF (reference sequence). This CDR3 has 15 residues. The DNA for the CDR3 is TGTGCCACCAGCCGAGACGGACTCTCTGGAAACACCATATATTTT. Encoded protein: CATSRDGLSGNTIYF.

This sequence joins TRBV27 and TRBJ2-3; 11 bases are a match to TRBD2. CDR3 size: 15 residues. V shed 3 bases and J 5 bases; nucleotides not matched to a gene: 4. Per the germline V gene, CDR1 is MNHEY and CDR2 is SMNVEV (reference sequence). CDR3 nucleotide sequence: TGTGCCAGCAGTTTGAGACTAGCGGGGATAGATACGCAGTATTTT. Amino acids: CASSLRLAGIDTQYF.